The entry below gives a single T cell receptor beta chain sequence along with its context. Its antigen is unknown. The source of the sample is a study of CXCR3-negative and CXCR3-positive naive CD8 T cells (dated by TCRdb to between 2017 and 2020). Looking at the study overall: About 135 million TRB reads were obtained in total, roughly 1.5 +/- 0.3 million reads per library. The TRBV-TRBJ cluster analysis covered naive subsets from 5 or 6 donors and memory cells from 3 donors. Diversity and physicochemical repertoire analyses covered about a dozen donors pooled from two independent experiments. What the work shows at the level of the full study, not this receptor alone: Because surface CD5, which is linked to self-reactivity in mice, was comparable between the naive subsets, TCR interaction strength was also inferred from TRB CDR3 physicochemical properties. Because CXCR3 expression was partially decreased after cryopreservation, freshly isolated PBMCs were used for most assays. Within the same donor, TRBV-TRBJ usage looked similar between naive CXCR3-negative and CXCR3-positive cells, but memory cells had distinct patterns. TRB CDR3s from CXCR3-positive naive cells showed higher hydrophobicity (lower Kidera factor 4), lower energy, and higher strength and volume indices than CXCR3-negative naive cells. Comparably high repertoire diversity was found in both naive subsets, whereas much lower repertoire diversity was found in memory CD8+ T cells.

TCRdb lists the instrument as NextSeq 550. The Human TCR Profiling Kit (MiLaboratory) was used to prepare UMI-labeled 5' RACE TRB cDNA libraries. The full amount of extracted RNA was used for cDNA synthesis, and the full amount of resulting cDNA was used for PCR amplification. Libraries were prepared in parallel with an identical number of PCR cycles. Per the source publication's procedure: About 50,000 +/- 10,000 unique UMI-labeled TRB cDNA molecules per library were extracted with MIGEC and MiXCR, with at least two reads per UMI required. An average of roughly 40,000 +/- 10,000 functional in-frame TRB CDR3 nucleotide clonotypes without stop codons was found per library. Diversity metrics, including normalized Shannon-Wiener and Chao1, were computed in VDJtools after downsampling to 5000 UMI-labeled TRB molecules per sample. VDJtools was used to calculate clonotype-size-weighted physicochemical properties of the central five CDR3 residues, namely interaction energy, strength, volume and Kidera factor 4. TCRdb reprocessed the public reads and reports one entry per CDR3 protein sequence, without DNA. These V and J calls originate from TCRdb's pipeline instead of the authors' own analysis. The data table for this sample lists 100,000 to 150,000 distinct CDR3 sequences. The ten biggest clones cover less than 0.3% of the sample.

For every CD8+ T cell subset, about 300,000 cells were flow-sorted straight into RLT lysis buffer, and each subset was sorted in triplicate. To exclude memory contaminants, naive CD8+ T cells were stringently defined as CD45RO-CCR7+CD27+CD95-. Standard density gradient centrifugation was used to isolate peripheral blood mononuclear cells from buffy coats. A FACSAria III was used to flow-sort naive CD8+ T cells into CXCR3-negative and CXCR3-positive populations. Total RNA was extracted from sorted cells with an RNeasy Mini Kit. The sequenced material came from naive CXCR3- CD8+ T cells from blood. The sample's cell subset or site label, decoded: CD45RO-CCR7+CD27+CD95- naive CD8+ T cells lacking CXCR3 (TNR3-). This TCR was recovered from a human donor in good health. Some clones in this sample may be carry-over from other donors' samples.

The CDR3 is CASSSLRRVSSYNEQFF. The rearrangement combines TRBV28 with TRBJ2-1; TCRdb returns TRBD1, unconfirmable since there is no DNA. Including cysteine and phenylalanine, the CDR3 has 17 amino acids. The nucleotide record is missing. CDR1 and CDR2, looked up from the germline V gene, are MDHEN and SYDVKM. This CDR3, with the reference TRBV28 and TRBJ2-1 proteins standing in past its ends, gives the full variable domain DVKVTQSSRYLVKRTGEKVFLECVQDMDHENMFWYRQDPGLGLRLIYFSYDVKMKEKGDIPEGYSVSREKKERFSLILESASTNQTSMYLCASSSLRRVSSYNEQFFGPGTRLTVL.